These T cell receptor beta chains were read from a single sample in a study of CXCR3-negative and CXCR3-positive naive CD8 T cells. No DNA is given; TCRdb re-called the 5' RACE reads and lists each CDR3 protein once. This sample contains about 110,000 distinct CDR3 sequences. Sequences were obtained from naive CXCR3+ CD8+ T cells from blood. All receptors come from a human donor in good health. Some clones in this sample may be carry-over from other donors' samples. Both conserved end residues are part of each CDR3.

j_call v_call cdr3_aa
TRBJ1-5 TRBV2 CASSELNQPQHF
TRBJ2-5 TRBV14 CASSQGRGETQYF
TRBJ2-1 TRBV9 CASSVGQGNEQFF
TRBJ2-5 TRBV7-9 CASSYLRGGNQETQYF
TRBJ2-1 TRBV7-9 CASSTRLSNEQFF
TRBJ1-1 TRBV7-3 CASSLYPELEAFF
TRBJ1-3 TRBV7-9 CASSFDSGSGNTIYF
TRBJ2-7 TRBV6-2/TRBV6-3 CASYTGLAYEQYF
TRBJ2-1 TRBV21-1 CASITNNEQFF
TRBJ2-1 TRBV15 CATSRGRDNNNEQFF
TRBJ2-1 TRBV29-1 CSVEDLRTGGHEQFF